A selection of T cell receptor beta chains follows, all from one sample in a study of blood T cell repertoires in COVID-19. Generated by immunoSEQ multiplex PCR, the TCRdb table keeps only in-frame clones and is missing some. Here the sample spans 110,000 to 150,000 clones, less than 85% being singletons. The sequenced sample consisted of PBMCs or T cells enriched from blood (not recorded which). The origin of the receptors is a woman between 18 and 30 years old who had been exposed to COVID-19. Both conserved end residues are trimmed from each CDR3.

TRBJ1-5 TRBV7-8 ASSLSRQPQH
TRBJ2-7 TRBV6-6 ASSYSAGTYEQY
TRBJ1-1 TRBV5-4 ASSRNAGTGGMNTEAF
TRBJ1-1 TRBV6-5 ASSSTGTGGLGAF
TRBJ1-2 TRBV18 ASSPWDTGRRGYT
TRBJ2-7 TRBV18 ASSRPGQPYEQY
TRBJ1-1 TRBV7-6 ASSLDQNTEAF
TRBJ2-2 TRBV2 ASSQSGNTGELF
TRBJ1-1 TRBV6-5 ASSIRNTEAF
TRBJ2-3 TRBV7-9 ASSLADPGMGTDTQY
TRBJ2-6 TRBV7-6 ASSLLLAGGSGANVLT
TRBJ1-4 TRBV4-1 ASSQPHLGGREKLF
TRBJ2-2 TRBV5-1 ASSLSSGVNTGELF
TRBJ2-5 TRBV5-1 ASSSGQGRETQY
TRBJ2-2 TRBV6-1 ASSEGGGAAGELF
TRBJ2-1 TRBV27 ASSATIHRVSNEQF
TRBJ1-2 TRBV7-3 ASSLGGNYGYT
TRBJ2-1 TRBV4-2 ASSQDRGAGGNEQF
TRBJ2-3 TRBV7-2 ASSLVAGSRTDTQY
TRBJ1-5 TRBV2 ASRDRAQPQH
TRBJ1-1 TRBV6-4 ASSDDNGGTEAF
TRBJ1-5 TRBV6-2/TRBV6-3 ASSPAVQVYSNQPQH
TRBJ2-7 TRBV27 ASRRSPAPSSYEQY
TRBJ2-7 TRBV7-9 ASSKDRVEQY
TRBJ1-2 TRBV4-3 ASSQDRSGYGYT
TRBJ1-1 TRBV29-1 SGKRQGSTEAF
TRBJ2-7 TRBV18 ASSPSSYSYEQY
TRBJ2-5 TRBV5-1 ASSLSGGILGPKNQETQY
TRBJ2-7 TRBV2 ASSEALHTTTYEQY
TRBJ1-5 TRBV7-2 ASSLRGGTGSGNQPQH
TRBJ2-1 TRBV4-1 ASSSPGLTPYNEQF
TRBJ1-5 TRBV7-2 ASSLAAGSNQPQH
TRBJ2-7 TRBV29-1 SARSGVYEQY
TRBJ2-7 TRBV4-2 ASSQPGQGTYEQY
TRBJ2-7 TRBV11-2 ASSLNPGLNYEQY
TRBJ1-5 TRBV21-1 ASSKGPGRGSNQPQH
TRBJ2-7 TRBV18 ASSPHPTETEGS
TRBJ2-5 TRBV5-1 ASSRGLAGLQETQY
TRBJ2-7 TRBV28 ASSSGQGNEQY